Here is one T cell receptor beta chain with its context. There are a few counts of this clonotype. What antigen it recognizes has not been identified. There are no base qualities to consult, and no much larger clone falls within one base. Sample time point, as interpreted from the label and publication: patch test 1, 2 weeks after DPC sensitization. In the paper's terms, the treatment or condition label means: therapeutic diphenylcyclopropenone sensitization with weekly scalp DPC. At every patch-test visit, the blood draw took place before the patch test was put on. Patients were eligible if aged 18 to 70, diagnosed with alopecia and judged suitable for DPC therapy, and pregnant patients were excluded. Total RNA was isolated from unfractionated whole blood collected in Tempus Blood RNA tubes. The CDR3 covers 13 residues, taking in both the cysteine and the phenylalanine. This entry keeps only the CDR3 DNA: 39 bases, framed from base 1. V is cut by 3 bases and J by 0 bases, and the space between the germline ends is 8 bases. CDR1 SQVTM and CDR2 ANQGSEA are derived from the germline V gene.

The library was obtained by RACE. Instrument on record: NextSeq 500. During library preparation, unique molecular identifiers were attached to individual cDNA molecules so that TCRs could be counted in a quantitative, reproducible way. For every blood RNA sample, sequencing covered both the TCR alpha and TCR beta chains. The study's processing was this. A median of around 100,000 TCRs per sample was observed, with a range of about 23,224 to 690,600. V, J and CDR3 annotation of the TCR reads was performed with the Decombinator software suite. For PS versus PT1 abundance plots, all samples were subsampled to the same number of TCRs (28,000). TCRs were defined as expanded if absent before sensitization and observed at least eight times at the 2-week time point. Through fastp at Q25 and MiXCR, TCRdb rebuilt clones from the public reads, retaining in-frame beta chains. Merged by CDR3 protein, the rows form single entries marked with the most common genes and DNA. TCRdb's processing, not the authors', yielded these V and J calls. Within this sample are around 380,000 distinct CDR3 sequences, with approximately 4.4% of them counted one time only. The ten most abundant clones make up approximately 2.3% of the sample.

This sample was included in a study of human T cells and chemical hapten exposure (dated by TCRdb to about 2021). Study-wide context: For sensitization, 2% DPC in acetone was applied to a roughly 2 cm by roughly 2 cm area of upper inner arm skin. Throughout the study period of 20 to 25 weeks, patients also received therapeutic DPC doses to the scalp every week. Patch testing on the upper back used Finn chambers containing 0.01% DPC, with scoring done after 6 days according to International Contact Dermatitis Research Group standards. Alopecia areata with under or over 50% scalp involvement, alopecia totalis and alopecia universalis were represented in the patient cohort, which was mostly female. The libraries were sequenced as a pool, and the TCR yield per sample differed mostly because of small variations in library volumes within the pool. This study followed changes in the peripheral blood TCR repertoire in vivo during primary and secondary sensitization of alopecia patients to the hapten diphenylcyclopropenone (DPC). Blood was sampled from patients pre-sensitization (week 0) and at 2, 6 and about 24 weeks after DPC sensitization. Blood for TCR sequencing was provided by twenty-nine alopecia patients at one to four time points (pre-sensitization, 2, 6 and 24 weeks).

The study at large found these results: Repeated subsampling changed both the strength of the expansion versus patch-test correlation and the threshold at which the correlation became significant. Compared with pre-sensitization or healthy control sets, expanded TCRs formed significantly more large CDR3 similarity clusters, which is consistent with antigen-driven responses. Patch test score correlated positively with the number of PT1 expanded TCRs, reaching significance at thresholds 8, 16 and 32 but not at 4. DPC sensitization did not change how many TCRs were above 1 in 1000 frequency, and no evidence was found of alterations in global repertoire structure. Because all patients had alopecia, a presumed autoimmune disease, the immune response of the patients might differ from that of healthy individuals.

The chain is encoded by TRBV29-1 joined to TRBJ1-2; a tentative D match to TRBD1 spans 5 bases. The sequences come from whole blood, collected in connection with sensitization to the hapten diphenylcyclopropenone (DPC). The TCR sequence derives from a woman between 45 and 65 years old with alopecia areata. Some clones in this sample may be carry-over from other donors' samples. In nucleotides, the sequence is TGCAGCGTTGATGTGGGACCTAACTATGGCTACACCTTC. Translation gives CSVDVGPNYGYTF. The CDR3 plus the reference TRBV29-1 and TRBJ1-2 genes for the other parts give the full variable domain: SAVISQKPSRDICQRGTSLTIQCQVDSQVTMMFWYRQQPGQSLTLIATANQGSEATYESGFVIDKFPISRPNLTFSTLTVSNMSPEDSSIYLCSVDVGPNYGYTFGSGTRLTVV.